The 8 T cell receptor beta chains below were found in one sample sequenced in a study of blood T cell repertoires in COVID-19. Data came from immunoSEQ multiplex PCR; TCRdb stores just in-frame clones and leaves some out. The table lists 30,000 to 40,000 clones, around 85% of them singletons. Sequenced sample: peripheral blood. These receptors all stem from a human donor in a cohort sampled during active COVID-19.

The chain couples TRBV6-5 to TRBJ2-5; D gene unclear. The CDR3 runs 11 residues. Germline V gene data show CDR1 as MNHEY and CDR2 as SVGAGI. The V end lost 8 bases, the J end lost 5 bases, and 9 bases lay between the germline ends. The CDR3 nucleotides read TGTGCCAGCCAGAACGGGGAGACCCAGTACTTC. Translation: CASQNGETQYF.

V is TRBV7-3 and J is TRBJ2-3, with TRBD2 matching over 9 bases. V shed 3 bases, J shed 8 bases, and the junction held 6 bases outside the gene matches. The CDR3 extends over 14 amino acids. Germline CDR1 and CDR2: SGHTA and FQGTGA. The CDR3 spells CASSLGLASSTQYF. The DNA for the CDR3 is TGTGCCAGCAGCTTGGGACTAGCTTCTTCTACGCAGTATTTT.

The chain joins TRBV7-2 to TRBJ2-2; 9 nucleotides align to TRBD1. The CDR3 totals 15 residues. The junction had 6 bases not matched to a gene; V was cut back by 5 bases and J by 5 bases. Germline values: CDR1 SGHTA, CDR2 FQGNSA. CDR3 sequence reads: CASSAAGTGTGELFF. The CDR3 nucleotides read TGTGCCAGCAGCGCGGCCGGGACAGGGACCGGGGAGCTGTTTTTT.

This clone was observed once. The chain has TRBV19 and TRBJ1-5; possible D gene TRBD1, 6 bases. This CDR3 contains 17 residues. Germline loops: CDR1 LNHDA, CDR2 SQIVND (reference sequence). The V end lost 7 bases, the J end lost 1 base, and 20 bases lay between the germline ends. CDR3 region: CASTPAGGGRSNQPQHF. The CDR3 DNA is TGTGCCAGTACTCCCGCGGGGGGCGGAAGAAGCAATCAGCCCCAGCATTTT.

The chain has TRBV4-2 and TRBJ2-5, with TRBD1 matching over 10 bases. The CDR3 length is 16 residues. The germline CDR1 and CDR2 sequences are LGHNA and YNFKEQ. V lost 0 bases, J lost 6 bases, and 7 bases stayed unmatched. In DNA, the CDR3 is TGTGCCAGCAGCCAAGAAGTTGGGACAGGGGAGAAGACCCAGTACTTC. This gives the protein CASSQEVGTGEKTQYF.

The chain carries TRBV19 and TRBJ1-1; D possibly corresponds to TRBD1 (5 bases). Trimming took 6 bases from V and 1 from J, leaving 18 bases between them. The CDR3 is made up of 16 amino acids. CDR1 LNHDA and CDR2 SQIVND come from the germline V gene (reference sequence). The CDR3 loop reads CASRTSPATANTEAFF. Written as DNA, the CDR3 is TGTGCCAGTAGAACGTCCCCCGCGACAGCGAACACTGAAGCTTTCTTT.

This chain connects TRBV19 to TRBJ2-2, with 8 nucleotides matching TRBD1. Looked up from germline, CDR1 is LNHDA and CDR2 is SQIVND (reference sequence). J gave up 7 bases and V 9 bases, and 10 bases lay outside the gene matches. This CDR3 spans 14 amino acids. DNA of the CDR3: TGTGCCAGCAGGATACAGGGGGTTGGCGGGGAGCTGTTTTTT. Its protein product is CASRIQGVGGELFF.

The chain is built from TRBV7-2 and TRBJ2-5; 8 bases line up with TRBD2. Germline CDR1 SGHTA, CDR2 FQGNSA. The CDR3 sequence is 15 residues long. V was clipped by 5 bases and J by 5 bases; unmatched bases: 10. Written as DNA, the CDR3 is TGTGCCAGCAGCGCCGCAGCGGGAGACCGTGAGACCCAGTACTTC. Translating it yields CASSAAAGDRETQYF.